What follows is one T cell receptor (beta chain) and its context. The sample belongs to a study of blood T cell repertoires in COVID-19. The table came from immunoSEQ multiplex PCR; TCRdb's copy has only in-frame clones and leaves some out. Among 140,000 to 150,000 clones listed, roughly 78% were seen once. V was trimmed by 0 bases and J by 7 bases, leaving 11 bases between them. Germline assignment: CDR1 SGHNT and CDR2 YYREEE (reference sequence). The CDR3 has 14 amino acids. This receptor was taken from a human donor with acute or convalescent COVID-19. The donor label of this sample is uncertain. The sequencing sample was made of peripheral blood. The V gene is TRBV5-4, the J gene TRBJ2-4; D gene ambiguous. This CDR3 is CASSLGERDNIQYF. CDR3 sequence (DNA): TGTGCCAGCAGCTTGGGAGAGCGTGATAACATTCAGTACTTC.